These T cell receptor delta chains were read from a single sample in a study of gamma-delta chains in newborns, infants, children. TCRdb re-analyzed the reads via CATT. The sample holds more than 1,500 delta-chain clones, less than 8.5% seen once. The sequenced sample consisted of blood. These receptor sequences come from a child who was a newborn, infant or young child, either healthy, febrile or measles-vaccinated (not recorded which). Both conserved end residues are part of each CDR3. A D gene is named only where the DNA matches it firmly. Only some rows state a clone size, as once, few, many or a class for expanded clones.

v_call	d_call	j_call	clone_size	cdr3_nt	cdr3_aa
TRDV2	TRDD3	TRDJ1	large	TGTGCCTGTGACGTACTGGGGGATACCGCTAAACTCATCTTT	CACDVLGDTAKLIF
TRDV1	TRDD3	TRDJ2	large	TGTGCTCTTGGGGAATCCCCCTCCTACTGGGGGATGCCTTCTAGAGCTTTGACAGCACAACTCTTCTTT	CALGESPSYWGMPSRALTAQLFF
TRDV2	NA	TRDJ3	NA	TGTGCCTGTGACACCGGGGGGAGACCCTGGGACACCCGACAGATGTTTTTC	CACDTGGRPWDTRQMFF
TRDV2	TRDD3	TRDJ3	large	TGTGCCTGTGACACCGACTGGGGGATACCGGGCTCCTGGGACACCCGACAGATGTTTTTC	CACDTDWGIPGSWDTRQMFF
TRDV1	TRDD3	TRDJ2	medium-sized	TGTGCTCTTGGGGAACCGTCGATTACTGGGGGACTCCCGGCAGCACAACTCTTCTTT	CALGEPSITGGLPAAQLFF
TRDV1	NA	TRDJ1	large	TGTGCTCTTGGGGAACTATGGGATCTGGGTTACACCGATAAACTCATCTTT	CALGELWDLGYTDKLIF
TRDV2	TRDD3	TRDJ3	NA	TGTGCCACTGGGGGATTCTACTCCTGGGACACCCGACAGATGTTTTTC	CATGGFYSWDTRQMFF
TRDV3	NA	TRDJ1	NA	TGTGCCTGTAGAGGCGGGGGCAGTAGGAGGTACACAGATAAACTCATCTTT	CACRGGGSRRYTDKLIF
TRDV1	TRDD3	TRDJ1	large	TGTGCTCTTGGGTCGCCCCCGTGGGACTGGGGGGGCTACACCGATAAACTCATCTTT	CALGSPPWDWGGYTDKLIF
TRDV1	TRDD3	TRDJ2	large	TGTGCTCTTGGGGAACTTCCTTACTGGGGGCTAGCTTTGACAGCACAACTCTTCTTT	CALGELPYWGLALTAQLFF
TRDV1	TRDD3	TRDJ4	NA	TGTGCTCTTGGGGAACAGGGGTACTGGGGGATACTGATCTTT	CALGEQGYWGILIF
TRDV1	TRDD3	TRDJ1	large	TGTGCTCTTGGGGAATGTCGGACTGGGGGATACATCGCCGATAAACTCATCTTT	CALGECRTGGYIADKLIF
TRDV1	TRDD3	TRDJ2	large	TGTGCTCTTGGGGAACAGTTTAATGGTGGGGGAATACGTCTCCTGGCTTTGACAGCACAACTCTTCTTT	CALGEQFNGGGIRLLALTAQLFF
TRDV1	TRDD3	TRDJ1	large	TGTGCTCTTGGGGAATGTCTAATACTGGGGGACACCGATAAACTCATCTTT	CALGECLILGDTDKLIF
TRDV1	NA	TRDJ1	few	TGTGCTCTTGGGGAACTAAGGGGGCCGGATAGGGTGGGGGGTAGAGGCGATAAACTCATCTTT	CALGELRGPDRVGGRGDKLIF
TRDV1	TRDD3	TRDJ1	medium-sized	TGTGCTCTCTCGACTGGGGGGATAAACACTTACACCGATAAACTCATCTTT	CALSTGGINTYTDKLIF
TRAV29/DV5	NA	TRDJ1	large	TGTGCAGCAAGCGACTGTGGGATGCGATATAAACTCATCTTT	CAASDCGMRYKLIF
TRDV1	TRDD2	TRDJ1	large	TGTGCTCTTGGGGGGCCTTCCTACGATAGGGGGGACTCTCTCGATAAACTCATCTTT	CALGGPSYDRGDSLDKLIF
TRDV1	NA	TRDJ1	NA	TGTGCTCTTGGGGAAAGGGGGAATTTCGGAAACTGGAGGATAAAGTACACCGATAAACTCATCTTT	CALGERGNFGNWRIKYTDKLIF
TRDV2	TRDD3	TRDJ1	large	TGTGCCTGTGACTCATTACTGGGGGACACCGATAAACTCATCTTT	CACDSLLGDTDKLIF
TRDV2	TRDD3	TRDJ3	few	TGTGCCTGTGACGCTACGACTGGGGGATTCAGCTCCTGGGACACCCGACAGATGTTTTTC	CACDATTGGFSSWDTRQMFF
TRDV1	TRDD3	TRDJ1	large	TGTGCTCTTGGGGAACTTGGACCCCGTGAGGGCTGGGGGCCCACCGATAAACTCATCTTT	CALGELGPREGWGPTDKLIF
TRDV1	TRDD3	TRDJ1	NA	TGTGCTTGTGGGGAAGGTAGAAGACTGGGGGACACCGAGAAACTCATCTTT	CACGEGRRLGDTEKLIF
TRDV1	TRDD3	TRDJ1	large	TGTGCTCTTGGGGAACTGGGGGATATGGGTACCGATAAACTCATCTTT	CALGELGDMGTDKLIF
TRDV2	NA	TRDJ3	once	TGTGCCACCGTGGTGCTGGGGATCTCCTCGGCCACCCGACAGATGTTTTTC	CATVVLGISSATRQMFF
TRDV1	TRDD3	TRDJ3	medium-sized	TGTGCTCTTGGGGAACTAGCGGAACCCCTCTTACTGGGGGATATTACCTGGGACACCCGACAGATGTTTTTC	CALGELAEPLLLGDITWDTRQMFF
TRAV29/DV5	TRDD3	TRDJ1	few	TGTGCAGCCCTCCCTCTTAGCCCTGGGGGCAACCTCTACACCGATAAACTCATCTTT	CAALPLSPGGNLYTDKLIF
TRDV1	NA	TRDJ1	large	TGTGCTCTCATTGCTGTAATCTTTTATCCTACCGATAAACTCATCTTT	CALIAVIFYPTDKLIF
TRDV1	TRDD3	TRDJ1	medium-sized	TGTGCTCTTGGGGTTCAACGACGGGGGATACGCAACGCCGATAAACTCATCTTT	CALGVQRRGIRNADKLIF
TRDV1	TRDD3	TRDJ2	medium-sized	TGTGCTCTTGGGGAACGGATTCCGTTCCTGCCCCGTACTGGTGGGGGAACTTTGACAGCACAACTCTTCTTT	CALGERIPFLPRTGGGTLTAQLFF
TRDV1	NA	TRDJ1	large	TGTGCTCTTGGGGAACCCGGGGAGCGGGTGGACACCGATAAACTCATCTTT	CALGEPGERVDTDKLIF
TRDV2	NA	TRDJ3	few	TGTGCCTGTGACACCGGAATGGGGGGCTCCTGGGACACCCGACAGATGTTTTTC	CACDTGMGGSWDTRQMFF
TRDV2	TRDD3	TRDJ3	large	TGTGCCTGTGACACCGTTGGGGGATACCGCTCCTGGGACACCCGACAGATGTTTTTC	CACDTVGGYRSWDTRQMFF
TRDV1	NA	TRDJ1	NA	TGTGCTCTTGGGGGGCCTTCCGACGAGAGGGGGGACTATATCGATAAACTCATCTTT	CALGGPSDERGDYIDKLIF
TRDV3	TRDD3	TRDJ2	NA	TGTGCCTTTAGCGGGCCTTCCAAAGACTGGGGGACGGCTTTGACAGCACGACTCTTCTTT	CAFSGPSKDWGTALTARLFF
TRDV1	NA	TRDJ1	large	TGTGCTCTTGGGGAACTTTCTACGCTTAATGGTTCCGATAAACTCATCTTT	CALGELSTLNGSDKLIF
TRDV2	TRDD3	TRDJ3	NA	TGTGCCACCGTTGGGGGATACCGCTCCTGGGACACCCGACAGATGTTTTTC	CATVGGYRSWDTRQMFF
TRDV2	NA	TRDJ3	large	TGTGCCTGTGACTCCCCGGGCCCCACCTGGGACACCCGACAGATGTTTTTC	CACDSPGPTWDTRQMFF
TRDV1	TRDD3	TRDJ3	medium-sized	TGTGCTCTTGGGGAAGGGGGGATCCGCTCCTGGGACACCCGACAGATGTTTTTC	CALGEGGIRSWDTRQMFF
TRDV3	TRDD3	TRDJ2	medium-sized	TGTGCCTTTAGCGGGCCTTCCAAAGACTGGGGGACGGCTTTGACAGCACAACTCTTCTTT	CAFSGPSKDWGTALTAQLFF
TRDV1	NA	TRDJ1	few	TGTGCTCTTGGGAAGGCCCCTGTTTACGCGGGGGGCCTCTCCCAGTCCACCACCGATAAACTCATCTTT	CALGKAPVYAGGLSQSTTDKLIF
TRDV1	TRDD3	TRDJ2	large	TGTGCTCTTGGGGAACTAGGGGGATACGCTTTGACAGCACAACTCTTCTTT	CALGELGGYALTAQLFF
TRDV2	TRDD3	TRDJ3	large	TGTGCCTGTGACACGTTATCTGCTGGGGGATACTTCGGAACCTGGGACACCCGACAGATGTTTTTC	CACDTLSAGGYFGTWDTRQMFF
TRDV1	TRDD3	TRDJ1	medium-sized	TGTGCTCTTGGGGCGCCTCCCAGGGCTGGGGGATACCTTGAGAGGACCGATAAACTCATCTTT	CALGAPPRAGGYLERTDKLIF
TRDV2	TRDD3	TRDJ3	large	TGTGCCTGTGACTTTACTGGGGGATACTCCTGGGACACCCGACAGATGTTTTTC	CACDFTGGYSWDTRQMFF
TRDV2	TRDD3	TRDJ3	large	TGTGCCTGTGACCCCGTACTGGGGGATAAGACCTGGGACACCCGACAGATGTTTTTC	CACDPVLGDKTWDTRQMFF
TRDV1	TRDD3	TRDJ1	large	TGTGCTCTTGGGGAAGTTAACCACAAGTACTGGGGCCAGTACACCGATAAACTCATCTTT	CALGEVNHKYWGQYTDKLIF
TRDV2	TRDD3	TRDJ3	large	TGTGCCTGTGACCTTCCTACGGGGGATACGCTCGCCTGGGACACCCGACAGATGTTTTTC	CACDLPTGDTLAWDTRQMFF
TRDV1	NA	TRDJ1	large	TGTGCTCTTGGGACCTCGTCCTATCGCGGGCTCCTCGGGGCTGGGGACACCGATAAACTCATCTTT	CALGTSSYRGLLGAGDTDKLIF
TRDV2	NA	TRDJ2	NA	TGTGCCTGTGATTCATCACCGGGGGACACCAACAAACTCTTCTTT	CACDSSPGDTNKLFF